The T cell receptor (beta chain) under discussion was sequenced for a study of response to subunit inactivated influenza vaccine. This clonotype has only one observation. The conserved final phenylalanine or tryptophan is absent from the CDR3, which likely points to a read error. The DNA is omitted, as the CDR3 cannot be located on it reliably, and the CDR3 follows TCRdb's listing. MiXCR, run by TCRdb on the RT-PCR reads, gives a single entry per CDR3 protein. The sample includes roughly 550,000 distinct CDR3 sequences, around a quarter of them seen just once. These data were likewise used in another study, on T cells expressing NK-cell markers. As that study records: With UMIs, 5'RACE template switching was used to make TCR beta cDNA.

This specimen consisted of CD4+ T cells sorted from PBMCs, obtained approximately 12 days after vaccination. This TCR came from a man aged 50-60 years who received an inactivated influenza vaccine.

This CDR3 reads CASSQGPSGSLRI. The chain uses TRBV4-3 and TRBJ2-1; the DNA was not compared with TRBD2, the D call given in the table. The CDR3 sequence runs 13 residues, both termini included. Looked up from germline, CDR1 is LGHNA and CDR2 is YSLEER.